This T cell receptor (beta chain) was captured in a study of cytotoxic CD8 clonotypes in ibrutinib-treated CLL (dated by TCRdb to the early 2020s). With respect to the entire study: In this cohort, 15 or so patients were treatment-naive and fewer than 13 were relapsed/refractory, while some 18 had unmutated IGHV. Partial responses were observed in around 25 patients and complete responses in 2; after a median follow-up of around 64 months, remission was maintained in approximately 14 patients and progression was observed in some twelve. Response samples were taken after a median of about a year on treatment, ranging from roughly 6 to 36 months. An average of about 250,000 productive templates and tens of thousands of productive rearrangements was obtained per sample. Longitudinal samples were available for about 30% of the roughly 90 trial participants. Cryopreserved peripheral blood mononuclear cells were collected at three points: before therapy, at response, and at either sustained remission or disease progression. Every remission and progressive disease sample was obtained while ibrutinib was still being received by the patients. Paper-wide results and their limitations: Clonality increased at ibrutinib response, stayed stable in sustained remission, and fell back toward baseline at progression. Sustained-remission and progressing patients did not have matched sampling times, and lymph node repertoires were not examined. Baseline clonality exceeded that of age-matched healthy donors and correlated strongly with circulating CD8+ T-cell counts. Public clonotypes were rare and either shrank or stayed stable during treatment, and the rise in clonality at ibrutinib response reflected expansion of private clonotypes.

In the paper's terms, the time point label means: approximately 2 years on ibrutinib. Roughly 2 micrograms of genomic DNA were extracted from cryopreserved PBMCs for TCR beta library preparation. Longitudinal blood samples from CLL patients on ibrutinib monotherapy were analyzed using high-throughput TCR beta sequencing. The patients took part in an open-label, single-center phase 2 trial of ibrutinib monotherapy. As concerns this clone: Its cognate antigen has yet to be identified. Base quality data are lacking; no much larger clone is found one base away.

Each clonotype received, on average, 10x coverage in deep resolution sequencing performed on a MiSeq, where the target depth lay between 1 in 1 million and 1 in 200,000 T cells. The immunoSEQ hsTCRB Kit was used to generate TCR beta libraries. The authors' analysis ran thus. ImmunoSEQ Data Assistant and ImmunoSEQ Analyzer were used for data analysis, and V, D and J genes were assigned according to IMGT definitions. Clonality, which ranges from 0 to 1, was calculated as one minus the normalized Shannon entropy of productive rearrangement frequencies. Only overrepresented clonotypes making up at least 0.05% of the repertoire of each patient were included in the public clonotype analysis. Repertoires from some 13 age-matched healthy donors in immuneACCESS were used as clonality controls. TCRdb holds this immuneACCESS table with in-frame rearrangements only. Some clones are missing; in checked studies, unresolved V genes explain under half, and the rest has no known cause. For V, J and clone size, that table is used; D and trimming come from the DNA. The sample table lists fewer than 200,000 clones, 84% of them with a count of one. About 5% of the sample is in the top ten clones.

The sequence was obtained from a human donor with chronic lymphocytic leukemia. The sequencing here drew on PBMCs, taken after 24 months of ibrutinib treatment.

CDR3 region: CASSFHRQTTNYGYTF. In nucleotides, the sequence is TGCGCCAGCAGCTTCCACAGGCAGACTACTAACTATGGCTACACCTTC. This chain joins TRBV5-1 to TRBJ1-2; TRBD1 is a weak D gene call, 5 bases matching. The CDR3 runs 16 residues from the cysteine to the phenylalanine. The read is trimmed to its CDR3 DNA, 48 bases read in frame from base 1. V and J lose 2 bases and 0 bases, and a span of 14 bases separates them. CDR1 and CDR2, per the germline V gene, are SGHRS and YFSETQ.